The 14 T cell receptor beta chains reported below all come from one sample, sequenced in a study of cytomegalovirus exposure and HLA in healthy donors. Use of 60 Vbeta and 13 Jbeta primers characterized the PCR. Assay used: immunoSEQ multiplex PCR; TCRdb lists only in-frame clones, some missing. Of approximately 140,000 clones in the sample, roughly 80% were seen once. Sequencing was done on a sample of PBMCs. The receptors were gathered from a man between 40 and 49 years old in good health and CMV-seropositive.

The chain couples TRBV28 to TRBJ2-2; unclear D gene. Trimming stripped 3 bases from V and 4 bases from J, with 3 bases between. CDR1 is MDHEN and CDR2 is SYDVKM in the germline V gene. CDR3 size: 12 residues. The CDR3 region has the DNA TGTGCCAGCAGTTTTAGCACCGGGGAGCTGTTTTTT. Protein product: CASSFSTGELFF.

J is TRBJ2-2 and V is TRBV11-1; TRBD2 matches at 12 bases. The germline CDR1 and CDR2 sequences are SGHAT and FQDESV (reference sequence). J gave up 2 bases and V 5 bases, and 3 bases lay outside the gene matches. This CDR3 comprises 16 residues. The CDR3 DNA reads TGTGCCAGCAGCCCAGGACTAGCGGGAAACACCGGGGAGCTGTTTTTT. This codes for CASSPGLAGNTGELFF. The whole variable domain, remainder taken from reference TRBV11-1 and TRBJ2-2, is EAEVAQSPRYKITEKSQAVAFWCDPISGHATLYWYRQILGQGPELLVQFQDESVVDDSQLPKDRFSAERLKGVDSTLKIQPAELGDSAMYLCASSPGLAGNTGELFFGEGSRLTVL.

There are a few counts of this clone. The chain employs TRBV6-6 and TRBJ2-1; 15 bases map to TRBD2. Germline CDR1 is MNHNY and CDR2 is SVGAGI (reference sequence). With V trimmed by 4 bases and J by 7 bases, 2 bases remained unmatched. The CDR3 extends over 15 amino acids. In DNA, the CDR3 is TGTGCCAGCAGTTCCGGGACTAGCGGGAGGAATGAGCAGTTCTTC. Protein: CASSSGTSGRNEQFF.

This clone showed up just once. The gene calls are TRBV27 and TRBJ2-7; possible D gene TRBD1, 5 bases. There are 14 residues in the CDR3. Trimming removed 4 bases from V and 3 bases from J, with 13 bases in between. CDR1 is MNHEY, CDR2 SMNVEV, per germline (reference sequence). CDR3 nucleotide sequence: TGTGCCAGCAGTTCTCTAGACAGTTACTACGAGCAGTACTTC. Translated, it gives CASSSLDSYYEQYF.

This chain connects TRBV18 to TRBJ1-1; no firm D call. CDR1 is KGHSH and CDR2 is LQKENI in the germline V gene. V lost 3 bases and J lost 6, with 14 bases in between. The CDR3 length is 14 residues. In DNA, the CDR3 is TGTGCCAGCTCACCCCGGTCGGGTCGGGCTGAAGCTTTCTTT. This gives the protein CASSPRSGRAEAFF.

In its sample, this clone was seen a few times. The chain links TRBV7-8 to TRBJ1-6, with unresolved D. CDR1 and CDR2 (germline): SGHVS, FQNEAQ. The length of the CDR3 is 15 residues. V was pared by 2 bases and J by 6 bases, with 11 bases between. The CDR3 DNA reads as TGTGCCAGCAGCTTAAATTCGGAGAGTAATTCACCCCTCCACTTT. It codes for CASSLNSESNSPLHF.

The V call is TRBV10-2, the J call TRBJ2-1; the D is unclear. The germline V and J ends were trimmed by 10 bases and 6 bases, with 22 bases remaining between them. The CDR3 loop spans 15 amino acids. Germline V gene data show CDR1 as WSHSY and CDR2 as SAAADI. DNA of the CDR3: TGCGCCACAGCGAGCATTGTGGGTTTGGGCAATGAGCAGTTCTTC. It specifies CATASIVGLGNEQFF.

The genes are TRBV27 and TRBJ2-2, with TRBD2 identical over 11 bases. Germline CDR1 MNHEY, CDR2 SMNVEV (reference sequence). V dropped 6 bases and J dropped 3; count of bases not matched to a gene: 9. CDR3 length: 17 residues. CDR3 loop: CASRLTTSGIYTGELFF. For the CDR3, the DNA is TGTGCCAGCAGATTAACGACTAGCGGGATATACACCGGGGAGCTGTTTTTT.

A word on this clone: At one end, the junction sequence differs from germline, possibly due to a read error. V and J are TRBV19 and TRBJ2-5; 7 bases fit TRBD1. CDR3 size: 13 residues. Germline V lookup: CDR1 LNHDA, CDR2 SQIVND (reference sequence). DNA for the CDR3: TGTGCCAGTAGTGTAGACAGGGTCGAGACCCAGTACTTC. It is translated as CASSVDRVETQYF.

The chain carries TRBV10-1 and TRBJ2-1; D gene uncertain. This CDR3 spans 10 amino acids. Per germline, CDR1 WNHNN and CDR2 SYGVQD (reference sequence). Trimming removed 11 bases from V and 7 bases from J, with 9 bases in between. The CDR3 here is CAPPRNEQFF. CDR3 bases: TGCGCCCCCCCACGGAATGAGCAGTTCTTC.

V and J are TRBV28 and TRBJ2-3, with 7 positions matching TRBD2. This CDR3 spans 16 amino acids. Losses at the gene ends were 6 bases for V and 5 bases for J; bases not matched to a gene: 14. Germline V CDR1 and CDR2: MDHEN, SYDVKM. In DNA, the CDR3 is TGTGCCAGCAGCTCTAGCGGAGCCAGTGTTGAAGATACGCAGTATTTT. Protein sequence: CASSSSGASVEDTQYF.

CDR3 sequence (DNA): TGTGCCAGTTTTGATCCACGAGGGAATCAGCCCCAGCATTTT. It specifies CASFDPRGNQPQHF. The gene calls are TRBV19 and TRBJ1-5, with D unclear. CDR3 length equals 14 residues. V was trimmed by 8 bases and J by 4 bases, leaving 15 bases between them. Per germline, CDR1 LNHDA and CDR2 SQIVND (reference sequence).

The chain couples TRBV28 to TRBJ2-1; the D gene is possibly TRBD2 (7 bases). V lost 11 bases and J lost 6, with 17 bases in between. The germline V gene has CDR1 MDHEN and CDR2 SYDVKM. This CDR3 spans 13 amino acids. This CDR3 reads CASAWEGGNEQFF. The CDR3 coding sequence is TGTGCCTCGGCCTGGGAGGGGGGCAATGAGCAGTTCTTC.

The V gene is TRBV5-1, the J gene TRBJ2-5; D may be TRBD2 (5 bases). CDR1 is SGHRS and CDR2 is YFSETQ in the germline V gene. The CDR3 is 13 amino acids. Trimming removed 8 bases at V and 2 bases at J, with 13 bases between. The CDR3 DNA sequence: TGCGCCAGTACCCCGACGGGGCAAGAGACCCAGTACTTC. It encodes CASTPTGQETQYF.